Listed below are T cell receptor beta chains from one sample, sequenced in a study of blood T cell repertoires in COVID-19. The assay was immunoSEQ multiplex PCR, and TCRdb's table has in-frame clones only and misses some. The sample shows fewer than 200,000 clones, roughly 83% of them seen only once. Sequencing used PBMCs or T cells enriched from blood (not recorded which). These receptors all come from a woman in her 50s who had recovered from COVID-19. CDR3s include the opening cysteine and the closing phenylalanine or tryptophan. A D gene is named only where the DNA matches it firmly. The size of a clone is reported for some rows only, either as once, few or many, or as a class for expanded clones.

TRBV6-5,TRBD1,once,TRBJ1-2,CASSYYGTGGNYGYTF,TGTGCCAGCAGTTACTATGGGACAGGGGGGAACTATGGCTACACCTTC
TRBV6-2/TRBV6-3,TRBD2,.,TRBJ2-3,CASSYRTSGSGESTDTQYF,TGTGCCAGCAGTTACCGGACTAGCGGGAGCGGGGAGTCCACAGATACGCAGTATTTT
TRBV6-5,.,.,TRBJ1-2,CASSYSDRNYGYTF,TGTGCCAGCAGTTACTCAGACAGAAACTATGGCTACACCTTC
TRBV11-2,.,.,TRBJ1-3,CASSSIRGKVGNTIYF,TGTGCCAGCAGCTCTATAAGGGGGAAGGTTGGAAACACCATATATTTT
TRBV27,.,.,TRBJ2-2,CASRLNTGELFF,TGTGCCAGCAGACTGAACACCGGGGAGCTGTTTTTT
TRBV5-4,.,few,TRBJ1-2,CASSRQGPYGYTF,TGTGCCAGCAGCAGGCAGGGGCCGTATGGCTACACCTTC
TRBV27,TRBD2,once,TRBJ2-3,CASSPSGGAVDTQYF,TGTGCCAGCAGCCCTAGCGGGGGGGCCGTAGATACGCAGTATTTT
TRBV10-3,.,once,TRBJ2-3,CAISESVVTGADTQYF,TGTGCCATCAGTGAGTCGGTTGTGACGGGGGCAGATACGCAGTATTTT
TRBV10-1,.,.,TRBJ1-1,CASPDSGTEAFF,TGCGCCAGCCCAGACTCGGGCACTGAAGCTTTCTTT
TRBV3-1/TRBV3-2,.,.,TRBJ1-4,CASSQDSGVSEKLFF,TGTGCCAGCAGCCAAGATTCCGGGGTGAGCGAAAAACTGTTTTTT
TRBV5-1,TRBD1,.,TRBJ2-6,CASSPGTALSGANVLTF,TGCGCCAGCAGCCCGGGGACAGCTCTCAGTGGGGCCAACGTCCTGACTTTC
TRBV11-3,TRBD1,.,TRBJ1-1,CASSLVAGGRTEAFF,TGTGCCAGCAGCTTAGTGGCAGGGGGCCGGACTGAAGCTTTCTTT
TRBV6-6,.,.,TRBJ1-2,CASSYAMGLQVDGYTF,TGTGCCAGCAGTTACGCCATGGGCCTACAGGTCGACGGCTACACCTTC
TRBV4-2,TRBD1,.,TRBJ1-1,CASSQEQGTPEAFF,TGTGCCAGCAGCCAAGAACAGGGGACCCCTGAAGCTTTCTTT
TRBV19,TRBD1,.,TRBJ1-4,CASSIFGQGGTNEKLFF,TGTGCCAGTAGTATATTCGGACAGGGGGGAACTAATGAAAAACTGTTTTTT
TRBV3-1/TRBV3-2,TRBD2,once,TRBJ2-3,CASSFWTRRSPTQYF,TGTGCCAGCAGCTTCTGGACTAGACGCTCCCCTACGCAGTATTTT
TRBV4-3,TRBD1,.,TRBJ1-2,CASSRQGEYGYTF,TGCGCCAGCAGCCGACAGGGGGAGTATGGCTACACCTTC
TRBV7-9,.,.,TRBJ1-6,CASSLNGGPANSPLHF,TGTGCCAGCAGCTTAAATGGAGGGCCCGCTAATTCACCCCTCCACTTT
TRBV18,TRBD1,.,TRBJ1-4,CASSRSEQGAGEKLFF,TGTGCCAGCTCACGAAGTGAACAGGGGGCAGGTGAAAAACTGTTTTTT
TRBV28,TRBD1,.,TRBJ1-1,CASPRTLGQGGAEAFF,TGTGCCAGCCCCCGAACCCTAGGACAGGGAGGCGCTGAAGCTTTCTTT
TRBV6-2/TRBV6-3,TRBD1,once,TRBJ2-4,CASSQDRVKNIQYF,TGTGCCAGCAGCCAGGACAGGGTGAAAAACATTCAGTACTTC
TRBV9,.,.,TRBJ2-3,CASTRGGANTQYF,TGTGCCAGCACCCGAGGGGGGGCTAATACGCAGTATTTT
TRBV5-1,TRBD1,.,TRBJ1-2,CASSLADMTGNTF,TGCGCCAGCAGCTTGGCAGACATGACAGGGAACACCTTC
TRBV7-9,TRBD1,.,TRBJ1-3,CASSLTGDTIYF,TGTGCCAGCAGCTTGACAGGGGACACCATATATTTT
TRBV5-1,TRBD2,.,TRBJ2-3,CASRASGISDTQYF,TGCGCCAGCAGGGCTAGCGGGATCTCAGATACGCAGTATTTT
TRBV18,.,.,TRBJ1-6,CASSPGGQRNSPLHF,TGTGCCAGCTCACCTGGTGGACAGAGAAATTCACCCCTCCACTTT
TRBV4-2,TRBD2,.,TRBJ2-5,CASSQGTSGAGETQYF,TGTGCCAGCAGCCAGGGGACTAGCGGGGCGGGAGAGACCCAGTACTTC
TRBV18,.,.,TRBJ1-3,CASSPPRGGNTIYF,TGTGCCAGCTCACCGCCCAGGGGTGGAAACACCATATATTTT
TRBV5-8,.,.,TRBJ1-2,CASSFGGTYGYTF,TGTGCCAGCAGCTTTGGAGGGACCTATGGCTACACCTTC
TRBV7-2,.,few,TRBJ1-1,CASSRGQNTEAFF,TGTGCCAGCAGCCGAGGGCAGAACACTGAAGCTTTCTTT
TRBV19,TRBD1,once,TRBJ1-2,CASSTVDRGRLNYGYTF,TGTGCCAGTAGTACCGTGGACAGGGGGCGATTAAACTATGGCTACACCTTC
TRBV10-3,TRBD1,once,TRBJ1-1,CAISETGGETEAFF,TGTGCCATCAGTGAGACAGGGGGGGAAACTGAAGCTTTCTTT
TRBV5-1,TRBD1,.,TRBJ2-5,CASSWGRDRGFETQYF,TGCGCCAGCAGCTGGGGACGGGACAGGGGGTTCGAGACCCAGTACTTC
TRBV24-1,TRBD1,.,TRBJ2-1,CATSDFGTGGNNEQFF,TGTGCCACCAGTGATTTTGGGACAGGGGGCAACAATGAGCAGTTCTTC
TRBV5-1,TRBD2,.,TRBJ2-1,CASSQIFTSGAPNEQFF,TGCGCCAGCAGCCAAATTTTCACTAGCGGTGCCCCCAATGAGCAGTTCTTC
TRBV9,.,.,TRBJ1-6,CASSVGGHRNSPLHF,TGTGCCAGCAGCGTAGGGGGACATAGGAATTCACCCCTCCACTTT
TRBV18,.,.,TRBJ1-3,CASSPGLLATGNTIYF,TGTGCCAGCTCACCGGGCCTTCTAGCCACTGGAAACACCATATATTTT
TRBV9,.,.,TRBJ1-5,CASSIDTYQPQHF,TGTGCCAGCAGCATCGACACCTATCAGCCCCAGCATTTT
TRBV7-9,TRBD1,.,TRBJ1-2,CASSLTGLANYGYTF,TGTGCCAGCAGCTTGACAGGGCTAGCTAACTATGGCTACACCTTC
TRBV6-5,TRBD1,.,TRBJ1-2,CASSYSGTGYSGYTF,TGTGCCAGCAGTTACTCCGGGACAGGGTATTCTGGCTACACCTTC
TRBV7-2,TRBD1,.,TRBJ1-5,CASSSWTGATSPAQHF,TGTGCCAGCAGCTCCTGGACAGGGGCGACCTCTCCAGCCCAGCATTTT
TRBV7-9,.,.,TRBJ1-1,CASSLTLNTEAFF,TGTGCCAGCAGCTTAACGCTAAACACTGAAGCTTTCTTT
TRBV6-4,.,once,TRBJ1-4,CASTPENGRPNEKLFF,TGTGCCAGCACCCCCGAAAATGGGCGACCTAATGAAAAACTGTTTTTT
TRBV7-9,.,.,TRBJ1-4,CASSFQAGEKLFF,TGTGCCAGCAGCTTTCAGGCGGGTGAAAAACTGTTTTTT
TRBV11-3,.,.,TRBJ1-5,CASSPLRPQHF,TGTGCCAGCAGCCCTCTCAGGCCCCAGCATTTT
TRBV10-3,.,few,TRBJ1-5,CAISDRENQPQHF,TGTGCCATCAGTGATAGGGAGAATCAGCCCCAGCATTTT
TRBV3-1/TRBV3-2,TRBD1,.,TRBJ1-1,CASSPFGGGGTAAFF,TGTGCCAGCAGCCCATTTGGGGGCGGGGGGACAGCAGCTTTCTTT
TRBV7-2,TRBD2,.,TRBJ2-5,CASSLGGAGGETQYF,TGTGCCAGCAGCTTAGGGGGAGCGGGAGGGGAGACCCAGTACTTC
TRBV19,TRBD1,.,TRBJ2-2,CASSDRVGTGELFF,TGTGCCAGTAGTGACAGGGTAGGCACCGGGGAGCTGTTTTTT
TRBV5-1,TRBD1,.,TRBJ1-2,CASSIQGAVDYGYTF,TGCGCCAGCAGCATACAGGGGGCGGTCGACTATGGCTACACCTTC
TRBV11-3,.,.,TRBJ1-2,CASSLYGGNGYTF,TGTGCCAGCTCCCTATACGGGGGGAACGGCTACACCTTC
TRBV10-3,TRBD1,.,TRBJ1-5,CAISDLGTDDQPQHF,TGTGCCATCAGTGACCTCGGGACAGATGATCAGCCCCAGCATTTT
TRBV5-4,.,.,TRBJ1-3,CASSLVGASSGNTIYF,TGTGCCAGCAGCTTGGTTGGGGCCTCCTCTGGAAACACCATATATTTT
TRBV15,TRBD1,.,TRBJ1-1,CATSRGGTGTEAFF,TGTGCCACCAGCAGAGGAGGGACAGGGACGGAAGCTTTCTTT
TRBV14,.,.,TRBJ1-1,CASSQEEWAEGTNTEAFF,TGTGCCAGCAGCCAAGAAGAGTGGGCTGAGGGCACGAACACTGAAGCTTTCTTT
TRBV2,TRBD2,.,TRBJ2-1,CASSGYGGVSYNEQFF,TGTGCCAGCAGTGGGTACGGGGGGGTCTCCTACAATGAGCAGTTCTTC
TRBV5-6,.,.,TRBJ2-2,CASSLLIAGELFF,TGTGCCAGCAGTCTCCTTATTGCCGGGGAGCTGTTTTTT